This TCR beta chain was sequenced in a study of T cell repertoires in cytomegalovirus infection. Study findings and constraints: What dominated the ex vivo response were HLA-C-restricted CMV-specific TCR beta clonotypes.

CDR1 and CDR2 from the germline V gene are MNHNY and SVGAGI (reference sequence). After removal of 0 bases from V and 4 bases from J, the junction contained 6 bases not matched to a gene. The CDR3 extends over 16 amino acids. TCRdb redid the calling of the reads with MiXCR, one entry per CDR3 protein. The sample shows about 700,000 distinct CDR3 sequences, around 35% of them seen only once. Notes on this clonotype: What it recognizes is unknown.

Specimen: cultured PBMCs, collected from culture after CMV antigen stimulation. The rearrangement joins TRBV6-6 to TRBJ1-2; 9 bases align to TRBD1. The sequence was obtained from a human donor in good health (CMV status not recorded). Some clones in this sample may be carry-over from other donors' samples. CDR3 DNA: TGTGCCAGCAGTTACTCCCTCACACAGGGGGCCTATGGCTACACCTTC. Encoded protein: CASSYSLTQGAYGYTF.